This TCR beta chain stems from a study of blood T cell repertoires in COVID-19. In the study overall: The United States, Italy and Spain supplied acute and convalescent COVID-19 samples. PBMCs, B-cell-depleted T cells, or T cells provided the cDNA or gDNA that made up the material.

In Seattle, patients joined the study during active infection and were tracked longitudinally. Only in-frame clones appear in the TCRdb table, and some are missing; sequencing was by immunoSEQ multiplex PCR. This sample carries 150,000 to 200,000 clones, roughly 83% of them seen once, and the ten largest clones take 6%. This TCR derives from a middle-aged woman with COVID-19, enrolled during active disease. The sequenced material came from peripheral blood.

The CDR3 DNA reads TGTGCCACCAGTGATTTGAAGCCTAGCGGGAGGGACCGTGGGGAGCAGTACTTC. Protein sequence: CATSDLKPSGRDRGEQYF. The chain recombines TRBV24-1 with TRBJ2-7; 12 bases are shared with TRBD2. The CDR3 has 18 residues. The V gene's germline CDR1 is KGHDR and CDR2 SFDVKD. Unmatched junction bases numbered 12, after V lost 0 bases and J lost 7 bases.